This T cell receptor (beta chain) was recovered during a study of neurological immune-mediated disorders. General study results and limits: HTLV-1-associated myelopathy displayed the greatest TCR clonal expansion, and multiple sclerosis exhibited the smallest, lower than that of healthy controls.

TCRdb reprocessed the 5' RACE reads via MiXCR and lists one record per CDR3 protein. The data show about 90,000 distinct CDR3 sequences, with about 12% seen just once and around 4.5% held by the top ten. Time point noted: longitudinal time-point 2. This clonotype appeared many times. Antigen specificity is unknown. The source material was PBMCs. This TCR came from a female donor with HTLV-1-associated myelopathy (HAM/TSP).

The CDR3 loop is CPAGTGLSNGYTF. The CDR3 region has the DNA TGCCCCGCGGGTACAGGGCTTTCTAATGGCTACACCTTC. The chain links TRBV20-1 to TRBJ1-2; possibly TRBD1 for D (6 bases). This CDR3 contains 13 residues. Germline V gene data show CDR1 as DFQATT and CDR2 as SNEGSKA (reference sequence).